This T cell receptor beta chain is drawn from a study of CD8 T cells in Susac syndrome. General study findings and limits: Individuals included in the TCR sequencing and HLA analysis were acknowledged by the study to be relatively few in number.

This CDR3 contains 16 residues. V shed 1 base, J shed 6 bases, and the junction held 7 bases outside the gene matches. From germline, CDR1 is SEHNR and CDR2 FQNEAQ (reference sequence). The RNA, 0.5 to 1 ug, was put through reverse transcription using random hexamers. Amplification of TCR beta CDR3 was carried out by immunoSEQ multiplex PCR, which covered 54 Vbeta and 13 Jbeta segments. TCRdb fed the immunoSEQ multiplex PCR reads into MiXCR, producing one record per CDR3 protein. The data hold roughly 67,000 distinct CDR3 sequences, with just under 95% observed a single time. Peripheral blood CD8+ and CD4+ T cells were profiled by TCR beta sequencing. Isolation of CD8+ and CD4+ T cells was performed negatively, whereas enrichment of TEMRA cells was done by FACS. Turning to this clonotype: No antigen is known for it.

The source of this sequence is a human donor with multiple sclerosis. This chain joins TRBV7-9 and TRBJ2-1; TRBD1 matches 9 bases. The sequenced sample was CD8+ T cells from PBMCs. The CDR3 DNA reads TGTGCCAGCAGCTTAGTCTCCGGGACAGGGCTCAATGAGCAGTTCTTC. It translates to CASSLVSGTGLNEQFF.